The rows below give T cell receptor beta chains drawn from one sample of a study of cytomegalovirus exposure and HLA in healthy donors. The method was immunoSEQ multiplex PCR; TCRdb's version includes in-frame clones alone and lacks a portion of them. Of around 180,000 clones listed, around 80% are singletons. Specimen: PBMCs. Receptors were obtained from a woman in her twenties or thirties in good health and CMV-seropositive. Each CDR3 is given with its conserved first and last residue. Each record gives: D gene, J gene, V gene, CDR3 protein. D genes are given only for firm matches.

d_call: TRBD2
j_call: TRBJ2-2
v_call: TRBV18
cdr3_aa: CASSPPLADTGELFF

d_call: TRBD1
j_call: TRBJ1-4
v_call: TRBV19
cdr3_aa: CASSRGQDNEKLFF

d_call: TRBD2
j_call: TRBJ2-5
v_call: TRBV7-6
cdr3_aa: CASSLVTTSGQETQYF

d_call: NA
j_call: TRBJ2-7
v_call: TRBV10-3
cdr3_aa: CAISEGPKTGYEQYF

d_call: NA
j_call: TRBJ1-5
v_call: TRBV10-3
cdr3_aa: CAISGEVNQPQHF

d_call: NA
j_call: TRBJ2-3
v_call: TRBV28
cdr3_aa: CASSPQDLWEFTDTQYF

d_call: NA
j_call: TRBJ1-2
v_call: TRBV19
cdr3_aa: CASSFLQVNYGYTF

d_call: NA
j_call: TRBJ2-7
v_call: TRBV7-2
cdr3_aa: CASSSPQKPEQYF

d_call: TRBD2
j_call: TRBJ2-1
v_call: TRBV18
cdr3_aa: CASSPPSGFEEQFF

d_call: NA
j_call: TRBJ2-3
v_call: TRBV6-6
cdr3_aa: CASSGGNLGITDTQYF

d_call: NA
j_call: TRBJ2-6
v_call: TRBV28
cdr3_aa: CASRRGGPSGANVLTF

d_call: TRBD1
j_call: TRBJ1-1
v_call: TRBV4-1
cdr3_aa: CASSPTGFMNTEAFF

d_call: NA
j_call: TRBJ2-1
v_call: TRBV5-8
cdr3_aa: CASSLGQLYNEQFF

d_call: TRBD2
j_call: TRBJ2-7
v_call: TRBV6-6
cdr3_aa: CASSLSAGRNEQYF

d_call: NA
j_call: TRBJ1-1
v_call: TRBV5-8
cdr3_aa: CASSLAGAANTEAFF

d_call: TRBD2
j_call: TRBJ2-1
v_call: TRBV18
cdr3_aa: CASSQLGTSNEQFF

d_call: NA
j_call: TRBJ1-5
v_call: TRBV6-1
cdr3_aa: CASSDVGTTRQPQHF